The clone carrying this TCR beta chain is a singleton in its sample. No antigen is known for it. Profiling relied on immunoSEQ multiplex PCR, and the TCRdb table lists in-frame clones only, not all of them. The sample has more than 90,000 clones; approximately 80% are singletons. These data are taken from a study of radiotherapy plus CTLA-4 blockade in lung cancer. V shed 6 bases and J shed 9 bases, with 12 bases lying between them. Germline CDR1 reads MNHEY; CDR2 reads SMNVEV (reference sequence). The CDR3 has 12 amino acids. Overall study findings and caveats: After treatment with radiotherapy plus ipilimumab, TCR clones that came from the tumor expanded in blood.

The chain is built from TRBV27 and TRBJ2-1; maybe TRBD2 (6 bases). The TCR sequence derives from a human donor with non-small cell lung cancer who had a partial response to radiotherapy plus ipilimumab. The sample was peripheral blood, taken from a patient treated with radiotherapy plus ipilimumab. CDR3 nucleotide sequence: TGTGCCAGCAGGCGGAGGGTTGGTGAGCAGTTCTTC. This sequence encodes CASRRRVGEQFF.